These T cell receptor beta chains were read from a single sample in a study of blood T cells in healthy people across ages. MiXCR was run by TCRdb on the 5' RACE reads, yielding one entry per CDR3 protein. The sample contains around 280,000 distinct CDR3 sequences, 27% of which appear only once. Sequences were obtained from blood. Every receptor here comes from a woman between 65 and 79 years old in good health. CDR3s include the opening cysteine and the closing phenylalanine or tryptophan. D genes are given only for firm matches. Size is stated for part of the rows, as once, few or many counts, or as a class when the clone is expanded.

clone size,J gene,D gene,V gene,CDR3 DNA,CDR3 protein
few,TRBJ2-3,TRBD1,TRBV7-2,TGTGCCAGCAGCAGACAGGGCGCAGATACGCAGTATTTT,CASSRQGADTQYF
NA,TRBJ2-2,TRBD1,TRBV6-5,TGTGCCAGCACTGCAGGGGGTTCGAACACCGGGGAGCTGTTTTTT,CASTAGGSNTGELFF
NA,TRBJ2-5,NA,TRBV7-9,TGTGCCAGCAGCTTAGCGGAGGGCCCGGAGACCCAGTACTTC,CASSLAEGPETQYF
few,TRBJ1-5,NA,TRBV20-1,TGCAGTGCTAGAGATCGAACAGGTAGCAATCAGCCCCAGCATTTT,CSARDRTGSNQPQHF
NA,TRBJ2-5,NA,TRBV12-3/TRBV12-4,TGTGCCAGCAGTTTAGGCGGAAGGGGGTGGGGGACCCAGTACTTC,CASSLGGRGWGTQYF
NA,TRBJ2-7,NA,TRBV6-1,TGTGCCAGCAGTGGACCTTACCGGGACCACCACGAGCAGTACTTC,CASSGPYRDHHEQYF
many,TRBJ1-4,NA,TRBV29-1,TGCAGCGTCACCGGGGACCCACGGGAAAAACTGTTTTTT,CSVTGDPREKLFF
few,TRBJ2-7,NA,TRBV20-1,TGCAGTACCCCAGGAACCTCCTACGAGCAGTACTTC,CSTPGTSYEQYF
few,TRBJ1-2,NA,TRBV3-1,TGTGCCAGCAGCCCCGGGCTAGGACTTGGCTACACCTTC,CASSPGLGLGYTF
NA,TRBJ2-7,NA,TRBV7-3,TGTGCCAGCAGCTTAATGTCGGGGGGCAACGAGCAGTACTTC,CASSLMSGGNEQYF
few,TRBJ2-3,NA,TRBV28,TGTGCCAGCAGTCCATCTCTCCGGGGCAGGGGCGGTGATACGCAGTATTTT,CASSPSLRGRGGDTQYF
NA,TRBJ2-4,TRBD1,TRBV11-1,TGTGCCAGCAGCTCTAGGGGGCGAGACATTCAGTACTTC,CASSSRGRDIQYF
NA,TRBJ2-5,NA,TRBV11-1,TGTGCCAGCCGACCAGATGGGCACCAAGAGACCCAGTACTTC,CASRPDGHQETQYF
NA,TRBJ1-6,TRBD1,TRBV3-1,TGTGCCAGCAGCCAGCACGACAGGGAAGAATCGCCCCTCCACTTT,CASSQHDREESPLHF
NA,TRBJ1-1,NA,TRBV21-1,TGTGCCAGCAGCAAACGGCGACAGCTGAACACTGAAGCTTTCTTT,CASSKRRQLNTEAFF
NA,TRBJ2-3,NA,TRBV7-2,TGTGCCAGCAGCTTAGGGGCAGGGTCAGATACGCAGTATTTT,CASSLGAGSDTQYF
few,TRBJ2-7,TRBD1,TRBV6-1,TGTGCCAGCAGTGATCTAGGGGGCCACTACGAGCAGTACTTC,CASSDLGGHYEQYF
many,TRBJ2-5,NA,TRBV29-1,TGCAGCGTTGGGGAAAGGGTCCAAGAGACCCAGTACTTC,CSVGERVQETQYF
NA,TRBJ2-7,TRBD2,TRBV7-2,TGTGCCAGCAGCTTAGTAGCGGGAGGGCTCGAGCAGTACTTC,CASSLVAGGLEQYF
many,TRBJ2-1,TRBD2,TRBV20-1,TGCAGTGCTAGAGGAAGACTAGCGGGAGGGGGCAATGAGCAGTTCTTC,CSARGRLAGGGNEQFF
few,TRBJ2-3,NA,TRBV7-6,TGTGCCAGCAGCTTAGCGACGGCGGGGCTCACAGATACGCAGTATTTT,CASSLATAGLTDTQYF